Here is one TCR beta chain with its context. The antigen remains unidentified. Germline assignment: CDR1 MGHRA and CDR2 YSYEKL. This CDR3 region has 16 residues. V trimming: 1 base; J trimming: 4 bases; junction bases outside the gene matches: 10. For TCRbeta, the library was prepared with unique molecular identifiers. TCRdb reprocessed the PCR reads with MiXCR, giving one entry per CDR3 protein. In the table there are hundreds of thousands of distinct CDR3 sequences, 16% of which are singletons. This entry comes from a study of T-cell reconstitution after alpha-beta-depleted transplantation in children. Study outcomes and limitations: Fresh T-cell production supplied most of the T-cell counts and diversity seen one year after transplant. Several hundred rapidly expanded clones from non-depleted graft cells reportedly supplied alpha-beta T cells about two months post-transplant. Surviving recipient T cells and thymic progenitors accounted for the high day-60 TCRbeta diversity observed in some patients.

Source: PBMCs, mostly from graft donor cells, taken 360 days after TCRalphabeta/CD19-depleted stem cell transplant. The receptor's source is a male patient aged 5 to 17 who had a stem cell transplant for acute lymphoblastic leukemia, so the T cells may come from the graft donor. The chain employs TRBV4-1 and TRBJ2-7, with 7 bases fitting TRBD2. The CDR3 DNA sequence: TGCGCCAGCAGCCAAGTCGGGCGGGAGAGAGGTTACGAGCAGTACTTC. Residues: CASSQVGRERGYEQYF.